This T cell receptor (beta chain) was identified in a study of blood T cell repertoires in COVID-19. The overall study: Material from acute and convalescent COVID-19 was sourced from the United States, Italy and Spain. Sample material is recorded as cDNA or gDNA derived from T cells, B-cell-depleted T cells, or PBMCs.

V was cut by 1 base and J by 11 bases, with 12 bases left in between. CDR3 size: 13 residues. The germline CDR1 and CDR2 sequences are LNHDA and SQIVND (reference sequence). As handled by the study authors: Amplification with reference gene primers provided the estimates of nucleated cell counts. The protocol was immunoSEQ multiplex PCR, while the TCRdb copy is restricted to in-frame clones and leaves out a portion. V and J calls plus clone size are reproduced from that table; the DNA served to infer D and trimming. The table has approximately 30,000 clones, about 91% seen once. This clone was seen a few times.

V gene TRBV19 combines with J gene TRBJ1-5, with D perhaps matching TRBD1 (5 bases). The sample comprised peripheral blood. The source of this sequence is a human donor with active COVID-19. The donor label of this sample is uncertain. The CDR3 spells CASSIGGVSSQHF. Written as DNA, the CDR3 is TGTGCCAGTAGTATAGGGGGGGTCTCCTCCCAGCATTTT.